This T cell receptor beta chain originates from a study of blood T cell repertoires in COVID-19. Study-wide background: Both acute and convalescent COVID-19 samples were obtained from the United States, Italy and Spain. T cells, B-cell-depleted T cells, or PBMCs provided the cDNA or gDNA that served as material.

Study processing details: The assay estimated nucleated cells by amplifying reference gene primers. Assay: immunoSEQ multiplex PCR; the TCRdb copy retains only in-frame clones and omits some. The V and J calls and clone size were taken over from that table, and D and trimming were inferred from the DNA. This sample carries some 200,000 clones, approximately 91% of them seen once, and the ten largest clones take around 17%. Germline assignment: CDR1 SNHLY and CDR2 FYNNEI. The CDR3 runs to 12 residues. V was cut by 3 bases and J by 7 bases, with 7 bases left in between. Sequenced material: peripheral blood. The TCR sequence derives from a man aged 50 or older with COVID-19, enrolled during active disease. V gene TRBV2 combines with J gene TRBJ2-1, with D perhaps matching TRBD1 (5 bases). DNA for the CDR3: TGTGCCAGCAGTGATGCAGGGAATGAGCAGTTCTTC. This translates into CASSDAGNEQFF.